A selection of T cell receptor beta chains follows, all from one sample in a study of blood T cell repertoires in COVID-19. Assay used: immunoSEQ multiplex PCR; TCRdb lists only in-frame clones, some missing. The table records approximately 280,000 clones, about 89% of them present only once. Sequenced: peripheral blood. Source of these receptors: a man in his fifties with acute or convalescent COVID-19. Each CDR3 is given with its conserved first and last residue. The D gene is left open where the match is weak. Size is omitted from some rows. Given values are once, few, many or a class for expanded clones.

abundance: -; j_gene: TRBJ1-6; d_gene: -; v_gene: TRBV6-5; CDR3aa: CASSYDEGYNSPLHF; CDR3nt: TGTGCCAGCAGTTACGATGAGGGCTATAATTCACCCCTCCACTTT
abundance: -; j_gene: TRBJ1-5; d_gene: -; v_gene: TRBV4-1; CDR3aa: CASSPDTGINQPQHF; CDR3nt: TGCGCCAGCAGTCCCGATACAGGAATCAATCAGCCCCAGCATTTT
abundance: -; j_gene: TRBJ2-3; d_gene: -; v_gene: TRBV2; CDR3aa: CASSDESGLSTDTQYF; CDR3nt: TGTGCCAGCAGTGATGAGTCCGGACTTAGCACAGATACGCAGTATTTT
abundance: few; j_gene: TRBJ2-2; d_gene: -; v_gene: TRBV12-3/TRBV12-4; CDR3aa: CASSLIVRELFF; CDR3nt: TGTGCCAGCAGTTTAATAGTCCGGGAGCTGTTTTTT
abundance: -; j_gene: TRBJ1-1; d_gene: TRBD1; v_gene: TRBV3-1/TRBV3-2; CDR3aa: CASRDRGDTEAFF; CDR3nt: TGTGCCAGCAGAGACAGGGGCGACACTGAAGCTTTCTTT
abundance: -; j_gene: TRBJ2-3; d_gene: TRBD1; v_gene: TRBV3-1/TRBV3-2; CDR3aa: CASSQGQGANTDTQYF; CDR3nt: TGTGCCAGCAGCCAAGGGCAGGGGGCGAACACAGATACGCAGTATTTT
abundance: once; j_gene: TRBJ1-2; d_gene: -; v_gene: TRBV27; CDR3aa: CASSFQGYYGYTF; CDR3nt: TGTGCCAGCAGTTTCCAGGGATACTATGGCTACACCTTC
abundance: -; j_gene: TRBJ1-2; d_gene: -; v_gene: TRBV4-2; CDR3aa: CASSLEGMGGGYTF; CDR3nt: TGTGCCAGCAGCCTTGAGGGAATGGGGGGTGGCTACACCTTC
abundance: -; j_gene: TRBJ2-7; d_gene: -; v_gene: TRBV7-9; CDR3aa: CASSLEGHEQYF; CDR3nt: TGTGCCAGCAGCTTGGAGGGCCACGAGCAGTACTTC
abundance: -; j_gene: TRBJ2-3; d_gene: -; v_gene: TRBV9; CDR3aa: CASSVVPGSRTDTQYF; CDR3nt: TGTGCCAGCAGCGTAGTTCCGGGGTCGCGCACAGATACGCAGTATTTT
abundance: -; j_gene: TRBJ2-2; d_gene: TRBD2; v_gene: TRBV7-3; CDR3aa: CASSPSHSGSGGTGELFF; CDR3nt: TGTGCCAGCAGCCCCTCCCACTCTGGTAGCGGGGGCACCGGGGAGCTGTTTTTT
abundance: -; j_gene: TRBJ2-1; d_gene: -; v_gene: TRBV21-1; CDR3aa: CASFGGGDNEQFF; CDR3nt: TGTGCCAGCTTCGGGGGGGGCGACAATGAGCAGTTCTTC
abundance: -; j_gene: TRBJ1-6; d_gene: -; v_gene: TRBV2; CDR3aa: CASSESGKSSPLHF; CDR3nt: TGTGCCAGCAGTGAATCAGGCAAAAGTTCACCCCTCCACTTT
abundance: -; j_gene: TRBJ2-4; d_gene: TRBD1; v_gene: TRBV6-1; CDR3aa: CASTDGGTGLAKNIQYF; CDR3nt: TGTGCCAGCACTGACGGAGGGACAGGGTTGGCCAAAAACATTCAGTACTTC
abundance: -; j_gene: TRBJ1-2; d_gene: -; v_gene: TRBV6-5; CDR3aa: CASSPTFNYGYTF; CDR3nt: TGTGCCAGCAGCCCGACATTTAACTATGGCTACACCTTC
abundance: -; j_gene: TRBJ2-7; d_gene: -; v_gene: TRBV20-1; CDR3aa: CSASLGAYEQYF; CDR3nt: TGCAGTGCTAGTCTGGGAGCCTACGAGCAGTACTTC
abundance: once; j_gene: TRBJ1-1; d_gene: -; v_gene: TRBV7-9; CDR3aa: CASSLGARGTEAFF; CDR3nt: TGTGCCAGCAGCTTAGGTGCCCGGGGGACTGAAGCTTTCTTT
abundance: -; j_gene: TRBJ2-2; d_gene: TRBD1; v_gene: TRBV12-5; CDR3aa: CASGLVHPTGETGELFF; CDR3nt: TGTGCTAGTGGTTTGGTACACCCGACAGGGGAGACCGGGGAGCTGTTTTTT
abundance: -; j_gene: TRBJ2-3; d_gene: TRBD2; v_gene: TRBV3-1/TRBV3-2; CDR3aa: CASSPGGLAEDTQYF; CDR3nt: TGTGCCAGCAGCCCCGGGGGACTAGCGGAGGATACGCAGTATTTT
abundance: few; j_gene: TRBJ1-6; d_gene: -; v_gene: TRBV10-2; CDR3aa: CASSESGETNSPLHF; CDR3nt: TGCGCCAGCAGTGAGTCCGGGGAGACCAATTCACCCCTCCACTTT
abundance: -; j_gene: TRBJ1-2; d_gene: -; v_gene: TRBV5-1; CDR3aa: CASSSTIQDLGGYTF; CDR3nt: TGCGCCAGCAGCTCAACAATACAGGACCTGGGGGGCTACACCTTC
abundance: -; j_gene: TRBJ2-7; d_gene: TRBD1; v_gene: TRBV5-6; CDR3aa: CASSPGQGWYEQYF; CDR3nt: TGTGCCAGCAGCCCAGGACAGGGTTGGTACGAGCAGTACTTC
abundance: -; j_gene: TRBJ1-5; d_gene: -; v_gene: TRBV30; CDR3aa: CAWSVGQGNQPQHF; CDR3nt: TGTGCCTGGAGTGTGGGCCAGGGCAATCAGCCCCAGCATTTT
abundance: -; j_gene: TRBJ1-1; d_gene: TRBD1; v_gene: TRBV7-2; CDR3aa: CASSSRQGWNTEAFF; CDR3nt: TGTGCCAGCAGCTCGCGACAGGGATGGAACACTGAAGCTTTCTTT
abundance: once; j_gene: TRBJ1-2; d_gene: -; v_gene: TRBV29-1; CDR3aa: CSVEDRQAGYGYTF; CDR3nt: TGCAGCGTTGAAGATCGGCAGGCTGGCTATGGCTACACCTTC
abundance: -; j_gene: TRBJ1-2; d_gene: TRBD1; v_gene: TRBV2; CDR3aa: CASRSGTGSPLYGYTF; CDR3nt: TGTGCCAGCAGATCAGGGACAGGGTCGCCTCTCTATGGCTACACCTTC
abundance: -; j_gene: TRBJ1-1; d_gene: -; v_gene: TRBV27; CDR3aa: CASSQGSNTEAFF; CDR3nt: TGTGCCAGCAGCCAAGGGAGTAACACTGAAGCTTTCTTT
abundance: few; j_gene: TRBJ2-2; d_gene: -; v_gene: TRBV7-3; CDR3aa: CASSLQGNTGELFF; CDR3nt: TGTGCCAGCAGCTTACAGGGGAACACCGGGGAGCTGTTTTTT
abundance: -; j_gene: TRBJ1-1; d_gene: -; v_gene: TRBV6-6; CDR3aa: CASSSGGGTEAFF; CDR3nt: TGTGCCAGCAGTTCCGGGGGGGGCACTGAAGCTTTCTTT
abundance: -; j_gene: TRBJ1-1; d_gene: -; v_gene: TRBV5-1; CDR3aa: CASSTPPPTDNPEAFF; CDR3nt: TGCGCCAGCAGCACACCCCCCCCGACAGATAACCCTGAAGCTTTCTTT
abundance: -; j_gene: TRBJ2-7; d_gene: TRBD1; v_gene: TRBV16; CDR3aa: CASRDRNSYEQYF; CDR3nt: TGTGCCAGCCGGGACAGAAACTCCTACGAGCAGTACTTC
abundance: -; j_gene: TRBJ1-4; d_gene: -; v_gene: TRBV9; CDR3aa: CASSVGTPRNEKLFF; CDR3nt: TGTGCCAGCAGCGTTGGGACACCCCGTAATGAAAAACTGTTTTTT
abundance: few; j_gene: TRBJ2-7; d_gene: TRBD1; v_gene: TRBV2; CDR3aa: CASSEGDRGTYEQYF; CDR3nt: TGTGCCAGCAGTGAGGGGGACAGGGGGACCTACGAGCAGTACTTC
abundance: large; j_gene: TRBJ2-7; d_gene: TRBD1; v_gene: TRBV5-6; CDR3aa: CASSFTPGQSTTYEQYF; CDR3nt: TGTGCCAGCAGCTTTACCCCGGGACAGAGCACTACCTACGAGCAGTACTTC
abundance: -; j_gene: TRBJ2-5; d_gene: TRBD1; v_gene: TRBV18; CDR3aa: CASSPRARQGPQETQYF; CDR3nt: TGTGCCAGCTCACCACGAGCGAGACAGGGACCCCAAGAGACCCAGTACTTC
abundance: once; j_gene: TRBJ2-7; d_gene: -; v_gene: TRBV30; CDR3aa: CAWSSAKVRGAGF; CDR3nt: TGTGCCTGGAGTTCGGCGAAGGTCCGGGGGGCGGGCTTC
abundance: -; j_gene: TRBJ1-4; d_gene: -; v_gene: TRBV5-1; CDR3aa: CASSLQGPDEKLFF; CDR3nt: TGCGCCAGCAGCTTACAGGGACCCGATGAAAAACTGTTTTTT
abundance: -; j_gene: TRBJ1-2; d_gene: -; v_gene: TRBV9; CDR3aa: CASSVEGGRTPTF; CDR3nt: TGTGCCAGCAGCGTAGAGGGGGGGAGGACGCCAACTTTC
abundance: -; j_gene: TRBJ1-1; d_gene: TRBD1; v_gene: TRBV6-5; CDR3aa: CASSTGTGRTEAFF; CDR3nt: TGTGCCAGCAGCACCGGGACAGGGAGGACTGAAGCTTTCTTT
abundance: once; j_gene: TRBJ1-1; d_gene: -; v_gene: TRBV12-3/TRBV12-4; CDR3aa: CASKVEEEAFF; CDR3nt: TGTGCCAGCAAGGTAGAGGAAGAAGCTTTCTTT
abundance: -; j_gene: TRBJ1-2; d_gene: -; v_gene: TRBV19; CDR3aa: CASRVGQFNYGYTF; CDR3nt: TGTGCCAGCCGGGTCGGACAGTTTAACTATGGCTACACCTTC
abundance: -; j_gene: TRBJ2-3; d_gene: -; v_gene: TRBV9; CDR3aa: CASSPRQGTDTQYF; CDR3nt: TGTGCCAGCAGCCCGCGACAGGGCACAGATACGCAGTATTTT
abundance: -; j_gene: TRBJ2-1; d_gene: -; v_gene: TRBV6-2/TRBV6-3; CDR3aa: CASSYVVAGGVQFF; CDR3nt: TGTGCCAGCAGTTACGTGGTAGCAGGAGGGGTGCAGTTCTTC
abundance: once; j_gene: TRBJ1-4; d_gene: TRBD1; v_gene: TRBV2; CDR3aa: CASTRGTGSEKLFF; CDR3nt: TGTGCCAGCACTAGGGGGACAGGGAGTGAAAAACTGTTTTTT
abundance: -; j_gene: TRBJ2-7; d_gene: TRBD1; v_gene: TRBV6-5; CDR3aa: CASGTGGTYEQYF; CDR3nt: TGTGCCAGCGGGACAGGGGGGACCTACGAGCAGTACTTC
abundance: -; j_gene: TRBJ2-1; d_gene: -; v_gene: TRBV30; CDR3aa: CAWTRSGNEQFF; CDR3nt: TGTGCCTGGACCAGGTCAGGGAATGAGCAGTTCTTC
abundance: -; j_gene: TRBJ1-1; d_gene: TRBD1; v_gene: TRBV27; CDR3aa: CASSPGGRSNTEAFF; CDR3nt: TGTGCCAGCAGTCCAGGGGGCAGGTCGAACACTGAAGCTTTCTTT
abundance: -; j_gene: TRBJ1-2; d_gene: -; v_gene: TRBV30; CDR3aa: CAWRMGRNYGYTF; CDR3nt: TGTGCCTGGAGGATGGGGAGGAACTATGGCTACACCTTC
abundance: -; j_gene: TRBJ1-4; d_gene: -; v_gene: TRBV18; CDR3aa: CASSNMQLNEKLFF; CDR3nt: TGTGCCAGCTCAAACATGCAATTAAATGAAAAACTGTTTTTT
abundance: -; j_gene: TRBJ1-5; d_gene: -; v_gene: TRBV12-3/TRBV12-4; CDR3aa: CATMDSLDQPQHF; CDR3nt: TGTGCCACCATGGACAGTCTAGATCAGCCCCAGCATTTT
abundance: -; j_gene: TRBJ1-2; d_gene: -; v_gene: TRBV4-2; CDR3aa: CASSQAGGNYGYTF; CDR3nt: TGTGCCAGCAGCCAAGCTGGCGGTAACTATGGCTACACCTTC
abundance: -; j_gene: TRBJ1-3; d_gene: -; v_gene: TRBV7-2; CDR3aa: CASSIQGLSGNTIYF; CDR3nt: TGTGCCAGCAGCATCCAGGGTCTCTCTGGAAACACCATATATTTT
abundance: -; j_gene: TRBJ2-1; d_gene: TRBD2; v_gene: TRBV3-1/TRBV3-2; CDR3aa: CASSVLAGYNEQFF; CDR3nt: TGTGCCAGCAGCGTGCTAGCGGGGTACAATGAGCAGTTCTTC
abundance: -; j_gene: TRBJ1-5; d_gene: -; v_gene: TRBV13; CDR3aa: CASSSAKSPPQHF; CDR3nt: TGTGCCAGCAGCTCCGCCAAAAGCCCGCCCCAGCATTTT
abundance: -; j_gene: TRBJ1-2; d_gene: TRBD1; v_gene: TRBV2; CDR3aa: CASREDRGNGYTF; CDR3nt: TGTGCCAGCAGAGAGGACAGGGGAAATGGCTACACCTTC
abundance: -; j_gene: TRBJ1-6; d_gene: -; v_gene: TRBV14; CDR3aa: CASSSVGYNSPLHF; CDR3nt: TGTGCCAGCAGCAGCGTCGGCTACAATTCACCCCTCCACTTT
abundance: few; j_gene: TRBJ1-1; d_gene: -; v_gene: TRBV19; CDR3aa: CASRPGQGFPRGTEAFF; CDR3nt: TGTGCCAGTAGACCGGGCCAAGGGTTCCCTCGGGGGACTGAAGCTTTCTTT
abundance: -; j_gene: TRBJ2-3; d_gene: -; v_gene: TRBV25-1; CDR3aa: CASPGDTDTQYF; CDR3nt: TGTGCCAGCCCGGGGGACACAGATACGCAGTATTTT
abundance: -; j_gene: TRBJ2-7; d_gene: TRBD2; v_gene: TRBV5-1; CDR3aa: CASSLELAGVDEQYF; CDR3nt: TGCGCCAGCAGCTTGGAGTTAGCGGGGGTGGACGAGCAGTACTTC